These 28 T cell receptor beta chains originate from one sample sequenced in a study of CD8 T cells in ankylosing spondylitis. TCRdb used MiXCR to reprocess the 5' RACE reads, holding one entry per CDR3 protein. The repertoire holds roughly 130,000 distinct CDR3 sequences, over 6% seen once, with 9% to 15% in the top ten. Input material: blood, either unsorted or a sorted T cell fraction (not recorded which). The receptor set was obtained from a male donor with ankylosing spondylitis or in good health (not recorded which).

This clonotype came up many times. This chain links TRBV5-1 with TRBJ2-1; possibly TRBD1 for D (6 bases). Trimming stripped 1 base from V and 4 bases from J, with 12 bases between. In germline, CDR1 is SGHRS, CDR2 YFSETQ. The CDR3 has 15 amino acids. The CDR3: CASSLPGEMYNEQFF. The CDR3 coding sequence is TGCGCCAGCAGCTTGCCAGGGGAGATGTACAATGAGCAGTTCTTC.

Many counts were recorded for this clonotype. The CDR3 DNA is TGTGCCAGCAGTCCCACGTTCTTCAGGGAGCTAGCCAAAAACATTCAGTACTTC. This codes for CASSPTFFRELAKNIQYF. The rearrangement links TRBV28 to TRBJ2-4; the D gene could be TRBD1 or TRBD2 (5 bases each). CDR1 and CDR2 (germline): MDHEN, SYDVKM. The CDR3 loop spans 18 amino acids. V shed 5 bases and J shed 0 bases, with 20 bases lying between them.

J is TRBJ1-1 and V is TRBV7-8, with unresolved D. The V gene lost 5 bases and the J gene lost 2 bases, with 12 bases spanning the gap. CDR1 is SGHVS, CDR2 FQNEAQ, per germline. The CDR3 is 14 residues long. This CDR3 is CASSPFDPNTEAFF. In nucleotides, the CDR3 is TGTGCCAGCAGCCCCTTTGACCCAAACACTGAAGCTTTCTTT.

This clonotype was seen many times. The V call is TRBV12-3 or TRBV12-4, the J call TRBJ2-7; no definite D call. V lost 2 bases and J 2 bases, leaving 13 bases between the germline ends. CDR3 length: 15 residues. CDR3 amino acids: CASSLFGVDTYEQYF. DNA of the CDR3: TGTGCCAGCAGTTTATTCGGAGTAGATACCTACGAGCAGTACTTC.

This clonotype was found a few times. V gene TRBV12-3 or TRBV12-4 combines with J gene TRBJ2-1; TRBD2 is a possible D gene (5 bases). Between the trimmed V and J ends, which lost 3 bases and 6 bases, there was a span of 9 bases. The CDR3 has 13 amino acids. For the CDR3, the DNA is TGTGCCAGCAGTTTTGGTGGAGGCAATGAGCAGTTCTTC. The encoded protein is CASSFGGGNEQFF.

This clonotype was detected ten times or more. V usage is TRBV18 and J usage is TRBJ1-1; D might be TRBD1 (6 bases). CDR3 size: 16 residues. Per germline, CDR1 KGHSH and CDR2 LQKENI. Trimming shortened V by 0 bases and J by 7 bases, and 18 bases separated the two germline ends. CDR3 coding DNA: TGTGCCAGCTCACCACCGGGGCTTAAGGGGGACGGTGAAGCTTTCTTT. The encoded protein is CASSPPGLKGDGEAFF.

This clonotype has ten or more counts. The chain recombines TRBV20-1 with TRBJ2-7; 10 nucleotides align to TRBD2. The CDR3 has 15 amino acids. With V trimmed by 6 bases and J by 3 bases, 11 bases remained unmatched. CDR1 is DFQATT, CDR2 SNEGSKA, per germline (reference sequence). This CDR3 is CSAPRGGLAIYEQYF. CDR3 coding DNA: TGCAGTGCCCCCAGGGGGGGACTAGCGATCTACGAGCAGTACTTC.

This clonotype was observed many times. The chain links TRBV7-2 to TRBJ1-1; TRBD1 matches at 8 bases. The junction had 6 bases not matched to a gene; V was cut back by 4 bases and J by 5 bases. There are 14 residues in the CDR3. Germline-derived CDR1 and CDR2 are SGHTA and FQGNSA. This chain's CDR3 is CASSSGQGFTEAFF. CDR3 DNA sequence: TGTGCCAGCAGCTCCGGACAGGGTTTTACTGAAGCTTTCTTT.

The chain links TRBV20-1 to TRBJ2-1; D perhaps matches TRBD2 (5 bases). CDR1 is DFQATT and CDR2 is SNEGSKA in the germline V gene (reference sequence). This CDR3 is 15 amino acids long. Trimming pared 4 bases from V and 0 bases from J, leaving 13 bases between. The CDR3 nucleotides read TGCAGTGCTATAGAAGGACTCTCCTCCTACAATGAGCAGTTCTTC. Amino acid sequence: CSAIEGLSSYNEQFF.

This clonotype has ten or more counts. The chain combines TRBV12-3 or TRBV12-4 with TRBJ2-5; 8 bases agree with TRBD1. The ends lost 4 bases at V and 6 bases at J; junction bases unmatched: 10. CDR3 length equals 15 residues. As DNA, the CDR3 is TGTGCCAGCAGTTCGGCAGGGGGCGAGGCTAAGACCCAGTACTTC. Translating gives CASSSAGGEAKTQYF.

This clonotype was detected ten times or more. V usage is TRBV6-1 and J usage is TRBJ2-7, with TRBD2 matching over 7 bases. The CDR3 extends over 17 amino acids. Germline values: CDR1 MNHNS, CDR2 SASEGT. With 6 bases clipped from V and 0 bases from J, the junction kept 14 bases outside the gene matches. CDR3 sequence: CASRALADPSHSYEQYF. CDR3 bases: TGTGCCAGCAGGGCCCTAGCGGATCCTTCCCACTCCTACGAGCAGTACTTC.

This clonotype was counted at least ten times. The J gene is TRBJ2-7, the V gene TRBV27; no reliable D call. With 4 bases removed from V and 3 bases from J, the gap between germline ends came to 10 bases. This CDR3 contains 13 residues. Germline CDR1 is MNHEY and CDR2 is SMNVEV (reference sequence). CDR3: CASSSSAGYEQYF. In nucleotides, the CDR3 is TGTGCCAGCAGTTCCTCGGCAGGCTACGAGCAGTACTTC.

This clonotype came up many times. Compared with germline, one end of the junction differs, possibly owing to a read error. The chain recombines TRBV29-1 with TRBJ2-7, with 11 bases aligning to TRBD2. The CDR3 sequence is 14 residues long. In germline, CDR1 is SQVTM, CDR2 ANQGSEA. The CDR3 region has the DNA TGCAGCGTTGAAGAACTAGCGGGAGTCCACGAGCAGTATTTC. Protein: CSVEELAGVHEQYF.

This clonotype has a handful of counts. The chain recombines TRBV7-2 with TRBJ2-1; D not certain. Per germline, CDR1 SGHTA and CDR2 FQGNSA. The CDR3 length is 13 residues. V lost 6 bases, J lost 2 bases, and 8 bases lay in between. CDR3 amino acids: CASRDGTYNEQFF. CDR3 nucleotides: TGTGCCAGCAGGGACGGTACCTACAATGAGCAGTTCTTC. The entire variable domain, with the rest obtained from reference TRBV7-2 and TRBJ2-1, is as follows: GAGVSQSPSNKVTEKGKDVELRCDPISGHTALYWYRQSLGQGLEFLIYFQGNSAPDKSGLPSDRFSAERTGGSVSTLTIQRTQQEDSAVYLCASRDGTYNEQFFGPGTRLTVL.

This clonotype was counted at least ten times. The CDR3 reads CASRHPDEETQYF. CDR3 in DNA: TGCGCCAGCAGGCATCCTGATGAAGAGACCCAGTACTTC. This chain connects TRBV5-1 to TRBJ2-5; the D is unclear. Trimming took 5 bases from V and 3 from J, leaving 11 bases between them. The germline gives CDR1 SGHRS, CDR2 YFSETQ. The CDR3 extends over 13 amino acids.

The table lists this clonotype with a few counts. The CDR3 nucleotides read TGTGCCAGCAGTTTGTTTTTCAGGGGCGGTGCGGAGCTGTTTTTT. This sequence encodes CASSLFFRGGAELFF. The rearrangement links TRBV12-3 or TRBV12-4 to TRBJ2-2, with a weak D call TRBD1 (6 bases). Trimming stripped 3 bases from V and 10 bases from J, with 18 bases between. The CDR3 totals 15 residues.

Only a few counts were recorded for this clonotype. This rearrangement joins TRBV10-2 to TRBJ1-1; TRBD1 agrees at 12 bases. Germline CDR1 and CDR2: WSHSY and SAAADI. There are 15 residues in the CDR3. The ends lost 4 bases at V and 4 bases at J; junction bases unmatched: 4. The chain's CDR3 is CASSGRGQGATEAFF. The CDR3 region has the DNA TGCGCCAGCAGTGGCCGGGGACAGGGGGCCACTGAAGCTTTCTTT.

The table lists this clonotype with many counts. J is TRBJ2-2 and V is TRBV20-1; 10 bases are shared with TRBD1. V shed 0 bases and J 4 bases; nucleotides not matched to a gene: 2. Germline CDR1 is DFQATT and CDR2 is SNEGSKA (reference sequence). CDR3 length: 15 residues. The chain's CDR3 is CSARERDRGTGELFF. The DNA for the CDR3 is TGCAGTGCTAGAGAGAGGGACAGGGGCACCGGGGAGCTGTTTTTT.

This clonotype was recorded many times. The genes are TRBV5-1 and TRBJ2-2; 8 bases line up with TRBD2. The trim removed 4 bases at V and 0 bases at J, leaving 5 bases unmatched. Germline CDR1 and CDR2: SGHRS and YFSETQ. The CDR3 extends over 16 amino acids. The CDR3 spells CASSRYSGTNTGELFF. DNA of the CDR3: TGCGCCAGCAGCAGATATAGCGGGACGAACACCGGGGAGCTGTTTTTT.

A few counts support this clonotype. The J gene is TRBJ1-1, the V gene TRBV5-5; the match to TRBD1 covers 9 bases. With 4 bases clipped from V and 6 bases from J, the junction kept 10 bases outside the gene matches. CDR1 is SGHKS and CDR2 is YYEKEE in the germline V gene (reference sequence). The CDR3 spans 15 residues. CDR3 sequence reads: CASSLTGGQGPEAFF. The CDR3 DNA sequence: TGTGCCAGCAGCCTAACCGGGGGACAGGGACCTGAAGCTTTCTTT.

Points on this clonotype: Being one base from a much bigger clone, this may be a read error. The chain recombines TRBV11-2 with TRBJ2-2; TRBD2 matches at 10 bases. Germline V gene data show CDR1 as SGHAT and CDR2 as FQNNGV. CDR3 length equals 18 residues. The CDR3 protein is CASSLMPSGRQNTGVLFF. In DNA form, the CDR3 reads TGTGCCAGCAGCTTAATGCCTAGCGGGAGACAGAACACCGGGGTGCTGTTTTTT.

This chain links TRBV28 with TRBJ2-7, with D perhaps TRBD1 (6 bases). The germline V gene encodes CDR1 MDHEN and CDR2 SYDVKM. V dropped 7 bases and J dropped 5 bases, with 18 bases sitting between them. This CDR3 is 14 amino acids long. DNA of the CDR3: TGTGCCAGCACCTTCAACAGGGTCCCCCACGAGCAGTACTTC. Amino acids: CASTFNRVPHEQYF.

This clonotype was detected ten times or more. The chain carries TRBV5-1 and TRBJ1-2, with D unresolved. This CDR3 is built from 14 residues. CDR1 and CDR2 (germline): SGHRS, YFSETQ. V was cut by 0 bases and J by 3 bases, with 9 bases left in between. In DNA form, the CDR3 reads TGCGCCAGCAGCTTGGAGACGGAAGACTATGGCTACACCTTC. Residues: CASSLETEDYGYTF.

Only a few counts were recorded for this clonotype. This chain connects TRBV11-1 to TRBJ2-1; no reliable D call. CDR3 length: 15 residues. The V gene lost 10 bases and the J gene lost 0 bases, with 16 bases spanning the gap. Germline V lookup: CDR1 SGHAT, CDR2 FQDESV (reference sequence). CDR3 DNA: TGTGCCACTACTCGGCGGCGGAGCTCCTACAATGAGCAGTTCTTC. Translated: CATTRRRSSYNEQFF.

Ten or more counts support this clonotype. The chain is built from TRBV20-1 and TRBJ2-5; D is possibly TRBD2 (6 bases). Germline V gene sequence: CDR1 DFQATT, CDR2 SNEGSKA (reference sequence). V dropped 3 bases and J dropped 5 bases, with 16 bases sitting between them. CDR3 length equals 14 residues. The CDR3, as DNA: TGCAGTGCTAGTTCGGGGGACCCCCGGGAGACCCAGTACTTC. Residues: CSASSGDPRETQYF.

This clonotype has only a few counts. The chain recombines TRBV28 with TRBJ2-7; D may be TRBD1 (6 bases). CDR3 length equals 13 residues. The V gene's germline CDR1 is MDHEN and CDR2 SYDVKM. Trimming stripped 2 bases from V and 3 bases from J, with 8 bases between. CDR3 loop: CASSLLRGYEQYF. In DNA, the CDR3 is TGTGCCAGCAGTTTACTCAGGGGCTACGAGCAGTACTTC.

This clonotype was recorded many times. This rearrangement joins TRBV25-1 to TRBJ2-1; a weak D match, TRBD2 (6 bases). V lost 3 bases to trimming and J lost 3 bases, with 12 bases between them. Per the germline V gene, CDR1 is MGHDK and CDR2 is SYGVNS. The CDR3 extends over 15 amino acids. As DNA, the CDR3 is TGTGCCAGCAGTGACCCGACTAGTGTCTACAATGAGCAGTTCTTC. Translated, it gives CASSDPTSVYNEQFF.

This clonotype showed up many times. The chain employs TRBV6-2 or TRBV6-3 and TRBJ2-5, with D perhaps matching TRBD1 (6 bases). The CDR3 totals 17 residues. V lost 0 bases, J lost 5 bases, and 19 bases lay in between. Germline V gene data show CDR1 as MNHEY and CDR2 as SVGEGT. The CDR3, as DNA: TGTGCCAGCAGTTACTCGGTCGTCGTTACAGGGCGGGAGACCCAGTACTTC. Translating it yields CASSYSVVVTGRETQYF.